This is a list of T cell receptor beta chains from one sample in a study of blood T cell repertoires in COVID-19. TCRdb's copy holds only in-frame clones and misses some; the assay was immunoSEQ multiplex PCR. The data hold 35,000 or so clones, with 75% to 85% observed a single time. Sequencing was done on a sample of peripheral blood. The receptors come from a woman in her 70s with acute or convalescent COVID-19. The CDR3 runs from the conserved cysteine through the conserved F or W. D genes are given only for firm matches. Rows may omit the clone size; those that give it use once, few, many or a size class.

v_gene,j_gene,len,abundance,d_gene,CDR3aa,CDR3nt
TRBV7-2,TRBJ1-3,14,NA,NA,CASSLTGSGNTIYF,TGTGCCAGCAGCCTGACGGGCTCTGGAAACACCATATATTTT
TRBV27,TRBJ2-7,14,NA,NA,CASSLAGGAGVRYF,TGTGCCAGCAGTTTAGCAGGGGGCGCGGGAGTTAGGTACTTC
TRBV6-6,TRBJ1-5,14,NA,TRBD1,CASRQGMSNQPQHF,TGTGCCAGCCGACAGGGGATGAGCAATCAGCCCCAGCATTTT
TRBV27,TRBJ2-3,17,NA,TRBD2,CASSLSGGGLRADTQYF,TGTGCCAGCAGTTTATCCGGGGGGGGGCTTCGGGCAGATACGCAGTATTTT
TRBV19,TRBJ2-6,13,NA,NA,CASTGTGANVLTF,TGTGCCAGTACAGGGACTGGGGCCAACGTCCTGACTTTC
TRBV19,TRBJ1-2,14,NA,NA,CASSPTQDLYGYTF,TGTGCCAGTAGTCCTACTCAGGATCTGTATGGCTACACCTTC
TRBV5-4,TRBJ2-5,15,NA,NA,CASSPGTIKPETQYF,TGTGCCAGCAGCCCCGGGACAATTAAACCGGAGACCCAGTACTTC
TRBV3-1/TRBV3-2,TRBJ2-3,12,once,TRBD2,CASSPSSGMQYF,TGTGCCAGCAGCCCTTCTAGCGGGATGCAGTATTTT
TRBV5-6,TRBJ2-1,15,NA,NA,CASSLGQLSYNEQFF,TGTGCCAGCAGCCTCGGACAGCTCTCCTACAATGAGCAGTTCTTC
TRBV9,TRBJ1-4,15,NA,TRBD1,CASSVSTTGNEKLFF,TGTGCCAGCAGCGTATCCACGACAGGGAACGAAAAACTGTTTTTT
TRBV5-1,TRBJ2-7,15,NA,TRBD1,CASGSQPTGENEQYF,TGCGCCAGCGGATCCCAGCCCACAGGGGAGAACGAGCAGTACTTC
TRBV7-9,TRBJ1-1,12,NA,TRBD1,CASSWTGRQAFF,TGTGCCAGCAGCTGGACAGGGCGGCAAGCTTTCTTT
TRBV4-1,TRBJ2-2,15,NA,TRBD1,CASSQVGTGAGELFF,TGCGCCAGCAGCCAAGTAGGGACAGGGGCCGGGGAGCTGTTTTTT
TRBV21-1,TRBJ2-1,12,NA,NA,CASGRGEDEQFF,TGTGCCAGCGGCCGGGGAGAGGATGAGCAGTTCTTC
TRBV28,TRBJ2-5,15,NA,NA,CASSFLSSLQETQYF,TGTGCCAGCAGTTTCCTTAGCAGCCTCCAAGAGACCCAGTACTTC
TRBV7-2,TRBJ2-3,16,NA,TRBD2,CASSWGLAVTADTQYF,TGTGCCAGCAGCTGGGGACTAGCAGTTACGGCGGATACGCAGTATTTT
TRBV28,TRBJ2-7,14,NA,NA,CASAQGFSSYEQYF,TGTGCCAGCGCCCAGGGGTTCAGCTCCTACGAGCAGTACTTC
TRBV6-5,TRBJ1-1,14,NA,NA,CASQQTRQNTEAFF,TGTGCCTCCCAACAAACTCGACAGAACACTGAAGCTTTCTTT
TRBV6-5,TRBJ2-7,15,NA,TRBD2,CASSYSLAGAYEQYF,TGTGCCAGCAGTTACTCGCTAGCGGGGGCCTACGAGCAGTACTTC
TRBV7-9,TRBJ2-3,11,NA,NA,CASSFQDTQYF,TGTGCCAGCAGCTTTCAAGATACGCAGTATTTT
TRBV28,TRBJ2-5,13,NA,NA,CASSLGSGVSQYF,TGTGCCAGCAGTTTAGGGTCAGGGGTGTCCCAGTACTTC
TRBV2,TRBJ1-2,16,NA,TRBD1,CASSDPGTEINYGYTF,TGTGCCAGCAGTGATCCCGGGACAGAAATTAACTATGGCTACACCTTC
TRBV3-1/TRBV3-2,TRBJ2-1,17,NA,TRBD2,CASSARLAGGPRAEQFF,TGTGCCAGCAGCGCCCGACTAGCGGGAGGTCCTCGGGCTGAGCAGTTCTTC
TRBV7-8,TRBJ2-1,15,NA,TRBD2,CASSPSGGSGFEQFF,TGTGCCAGCAGCCCATCCGGGGGGTCCGGATTCGAGCAGTTCTTC
TRBV28,TRBJ2-5,15,NA,TRBD1,CASSLPGQGLETQYF,TGTGCCAGCAGTTTACCGGGACAGGGTTTAGAGACCCAGTACTTC
TRBV7-8,TRBJ1-3,17,NA,NA,CASSLRTAMSSGNTIYF,TGTGCCAGCAGCTTAAGGACAGCAATGTCCTCTGGAAACACCATATATTTT
TRBV4-2,TRBJ1-5,15,NA,TRBD1,CASSQATGQLQPQHF,TGTGCCAGCAGCCAAGCAACGGGACAGCTTCAGCCCCAGCATTTT
TRBV19,TRBJ2-3,15,NA,NA,CASSMDSTSTDTQYF,TGTGCCAGTAGTATGGACAGCACTAGCACAGATACGCAGTATTTT
TRBV10-3,TRBJ2-1,12,NA,NA,CATAPGVDEQFF,TGTGCCACCGCGCCCGGGGTGGATGAGCAGTTCTTC